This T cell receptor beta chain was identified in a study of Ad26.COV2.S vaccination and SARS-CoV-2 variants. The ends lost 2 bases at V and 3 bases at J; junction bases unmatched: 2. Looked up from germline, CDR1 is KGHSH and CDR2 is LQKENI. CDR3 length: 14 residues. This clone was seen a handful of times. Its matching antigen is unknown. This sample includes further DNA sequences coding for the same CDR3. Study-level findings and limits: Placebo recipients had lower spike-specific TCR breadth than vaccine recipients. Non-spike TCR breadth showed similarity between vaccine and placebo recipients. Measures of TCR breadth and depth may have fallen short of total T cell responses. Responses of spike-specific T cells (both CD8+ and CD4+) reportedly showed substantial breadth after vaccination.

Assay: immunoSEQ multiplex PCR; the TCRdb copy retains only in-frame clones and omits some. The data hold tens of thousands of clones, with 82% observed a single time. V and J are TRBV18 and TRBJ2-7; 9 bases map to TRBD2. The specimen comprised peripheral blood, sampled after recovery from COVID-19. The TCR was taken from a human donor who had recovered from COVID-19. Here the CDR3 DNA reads TGTGCCAGCTCACCAGGGACTAGCAGCTACGAGCAGTACTTC. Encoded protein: CASSPGTSSYEQYF.